This TCR beta chain was recorded in a study of T-cell memory formation after mild COVID-19. This CDR3 spans 13 amino acids. Germline CDR1 and CDR2: SGHRS and YFSETQ. Broader study findings: Shrinking CD4+ clones were chiefly CM and EM; CD8+ ones were chiefly EMRA. Pre-infection memory contained some responding clones, which suggested that cross-reactive memory had joined.

Comments on this clonotype: What it binds is unknown. Since a much larger clone is just one base distant, this may be a read error.

TCRdb ran MiXCR on the 5' RACE reads and lists one entry per CDR3 protein. There are a few hundred thousand distinct CDR3 sequences in the sample; 16% occur only once, and roughly 21% lies in the top ten. The V and J genes are TRBV5-1 and TRBJ2-5, with 7 nucleotides matching TRBD1. The origin of this receptor is a man aged 18 to 30 who had mild COVID-19 (a few samples of this study predate the infection). Cell type and time point are not known. The sample comprised PBMCs or a T cell subset sorted from them (not recorded which). CDR3 bases: TGCGCCAGCAGCTTCCCAGGGGGAGAGGCCCAGTACTTC. Translating it yields CASSFPGGEAQYF.